This T cell receptor (beta chain) comes out of a study of T cells in localized non-small cell lung cancer. Study-wide findings and caveats: In the blood, greater T cell density corresponded to longer overall survival. The highest T cell clonality was in uninvolved adjacent lung, above tumor.

Sequencing used immunoSEQ multiplex PCR; TCRdb keeps in-frame clones, though not all of them. The sample holds 75,000 to 95,000 clones, roughly 86% seen once. The V and J ends lost 4 bases and 0 bases respectively, with 11 bases between them. CDR3 length: 15 residues. CDR1 and CDR2 (germline): SGHNT, YYREEE (reference sequence). With respect to this clone: The antigen is unknown.

The J gene is TRBJ2-1, the V gene TRBV5-4, with D perhaps TRBD1 (5 bases). The clonotype originates from a man aged 40-75 years with stage I squamous cell lung carcinoma. Sequencing used peripheral blood, obtained before any cancer treatment. The CDR3 region is CASSKDKSSYNEQFF. The DNA for the CDR3 is TGTGCCAGCAGCAAGGACAAAAGCTCCTACAATGAGCAGTTCTTC. Together with reference TRBV5-4 and TRBJ2-1, the CDR3 gives the full variable domain: ETGVTQSPTHLIKTRGQQVTLRCSSQSGHNTVSWYQQALGQGPQFIFQYYREEENGRGNFPPRFSGLQFPNYSSELNVNALELDDSALYLCASSKDKSSYNEQFFGPGTRLTVL.